This TCR beta chain was recovered during a study of ipilimumab plus nivolumab after autologous stem cell transplantation. Study-level information: Typical patient got four to six ipilimumab doses and under 10 nivolumab doses (median). Both relapsed and primary refractory DLBCL were included.

Checkpoint therapy with ipilimumab 1 mg/kg began 14 to 28 days after transplant. Germline trimming cut 1 base from V and 0 bases from J; bases unmatched to any gene: 10. There are 18 residues in the CDR3. Germline V CDR1 and CDR2: LNHDA, SQIVND (reference sequence). Sequencing used immunoSEQ multiplex PCR; TCRdb keeps in-frame clones, though not all of them. The table lists 77,000 or so clones, approximately 86% of them singletons. The V call is TRBV19, the J call TRBJ1-2, with 8 bases matching TRBD1. Here the sequenced sample was PBMCs, taken in a trial of ipilimumab plus nivolumab as post-transplant consolidation. This TCR derives from a male donor with diffuse large B-cell lymphoma. The CDR3 region is CASSIGRTGRSPNYGYTF. DNA of the CDR3: TGTGCCAGTAGTATAGGTCGGACAGGGAGGAGCCCTAACTATGGCTACACCTTC.